The clone carrying this T cell receptor (beta chain) has only a few counts. V was shortened by 6 bases and J by 5 bases, with 13 bases between the two germline ends. The CDR3 is 13 residues long. This entry is derived from a study of identical twins. Template switching introduced a universal primer site, and the cDNA bore unique molecular identifiers. TCRdb independently ran MiXCR on the 5' RACE reads; one entry per CDR3 protein. The data show 450,000 or so distinct CDR3 sequences, approximately 25% seen once. Another study also made use of these data, one on T cells expressing NK-cell markers. As that report states: TCR beta repertoires came from sorted CD3+CD56+NKG2C+, CD3+CD56+NKG2C- and CD3+CD56-NKG2C+ T cells. The study sequenced eight donors, seven HCMV-seropositive and one seronegative. In more than five donors, dominant CD3+CD56+NKG2C+ clones formed about 1.0-7.5% of CD8+ cells.

Sequencing used CD4+ T cells sorted from blood. The clonotype comes from a woman aged 18 to 35 in good health. V is TRBV12-3 or TRBV12-4 and J is TRBJ1-1; D not resolved. The CDR3 loop is CASRFGPRTEAFF. The CDR3, as DNA: TGTGCCAGCAGATTTGGACCCCGGACTGAAGCTTTCTTT.